This T cell receptor (beta chain) was observed in a study of T cells in Graves' hyperthyroidism and ophthalmopathy (dated by TCRdb to between 2018 and 2021). Turning to the overall study: Peripheral blood samples were taken at the time of initial diagnosis, prior to any treatment. A discovery cohort of about a hundred patients, about 44 with Graves' ophthalmopathy and about 58 with stable Graves' hyperthyroidism, was used to find distinguishing TCR V-J signatures. An independent validation cohort of around 19 hyperthyroidism patients and approximately 17 patients who later progressed to ophthalmopathy tested prospective prediction of ophthalmopathy. The approximately 98 discovery patients were randomly divided into training and test sets at a 7:3 ratio. In addition, the study compared T-cell repertoires in thyroid tissue and in blood from several Graves' hyperthyroidism patients. After sampling, hyperthyroidism patients received methimazole starting at 30 mg daily, and ophthalmopathy patients received high-dose intravenous methylprednisolone. The paper reports TCR Vbeta CDR3 sequencing of some 140 peripheral blood samples: 40 to 45 ophthalmopathy, approximately 74 hyperthyroidism and around 17 progressor patients.

Paper-wide results and their limitations: In cross-validation, a model built on a 13 V-J signature told ophthalmopathy apart from stable hyperthyroidism with approximately 91% sensitivity and approximately 81% specificity, and in testing the same model reached 80%/75%. No statistical method was used to fix the sample size in advance, and group allocation was not hidden from the investigators. In validation, the model predicted progression to ophthalmopathy a median of about 5.9 months before onset, with roughly 70% sensitivity and around 76% specificity. Most expanded thyroid clonotypes (frequency above 0.001) were also found in blood, which suggests that blood repertoires may mirror thyroid immune responses.

The TCR beta CDR3 regions were amplified from RNA transcripts. The first round of RT-PCR for the TCR CDR3 was performed with the HTBI primer set and the Qiagen OneStep RT-PCR kit. The libraries were constructed in a second round of multiplex PCR and then size-selected and purified. The libraries were sequenced on an Illumina HiSeq2000 using paired-end 100 bp reads. The original pipeline was this. SOAPnuke was used to process the raw data, removing reads that contained adapters or uncalled bases, had a mean Phred below 15, or lacked an exact match to the constant primer or identifier. High-quality paired reads were merged with COPE v1.2.5, and unique nucleotide sequences were defined as clonotypes. Clonotypes were aligned to IMGT TRBV, TRBD and TRBJ reference segments using MiTCR v1.1. The analysis was restricted to V-J combinations with a frequency above 0.0001, which together covered just over 99% of the repertoires. A TCS score was defined as the ratio of F50 (clonal expansion) to E x V (chaos), with BLOSUM62-based TCRdist applied between CDR3 peptides within each V-J. Welch's t-statistics and random forest reduced several hundred V-J features to roughly 13, which were used in a naive Bayes classifier (R e1071). TCRdb applied fastp at Q25 and MiXCR to the public reads, then kept only in-frame beta chains. Rows merge per CDR3 protein into single entries with the most common DNA and genes. TCRdb, not the original authors, processed these V and J calls. Here the sample has hundreds of thousands of distinct CDR3 sequences; approximately 20% occur a single time. The ten largest make up over 35% of the sample.

Stable Graves' hyperthyroidism was defined as no progression to ophthalmopathy during 18 months of follow-up. Hyperthyroidism patients were newly diagnosed, with disease duration under 2 months, and aged 18 to 65 years. Exclusion was applied to patients with uncontrolled infections, other autoimmune diseases, pregnancy or lactation. Diagnoses relied on clinical symptoms, serum thyroxine and TRAb, thyroid ultrasound and orbital computed tomography. PBMCs were separated from around 9.1 ml of fresh peripheral blood using Ficoll-Paque density gradient centrifugation. Total RNA was extracted with Trizol reagent, and quality was checked on an Agilent 2100 Bioanalyzer. This clonotype was picked up many times. Its antigen is unknown. One base away there is no much larger clone; base qualities are not given. In the germline V gene, CDR1 corresponds to SGHNT and CDR2 to YENEEA. V ends up 1 base short and J 8 bases short, with an unmatched junction base count of 10. From cysteine to phenylalanine, the CDR3 is 16 amino acids long. The kept DNA is CDR3 alone, 48 bases in frame from the first base.

This clonotype was obtained from a middle-aged man with Graves' hyperthyroidism. The sample comprised blood. Recombination linked TRBV11-3 to TRBJ2-1; TRBD1 fits 8 bases in the junction. The nucleotide sequence is TGTGCCAGCAGCTTAGTCCGCAGGGGGCGCATCGATGAGCAGTTCTTC. Translated, this gives CASSLVRRGRIDEQFF.